This TCR beta chain appears in the sequencing data of a study of blood T cell repertoires in COVID-19. As for the study in general: The origin of the acute and convalescent COVID-19 samples was the United States, Italy and Spain. PBMCs, B-cell-depleted T cells, or T cells provided the cDNA or gDNA that made up the material.

Followed over time, Seattle patients had been enrolled while infection was active. The CDR3 is made up of 13 amino acids. Trimming shortened V by 8 bases and J by 0 bases, and 9 bases separated the two germline ends. The germline CDR1 and CDR2 sequences are LGHDT and YNNKEL (reference sequence). In the authors' methods: By means of reference gene primer amplification, nucleated cell counts were estimated. Here immunoSEQ multiplex PCR was the method, and the copy in TCRdb shows in-frame clones only, minus some. The V and J calls and clone size come from that table; D and trimming were worked out from the DNA. The sample has roughly 410,000 clones, 87% seen once.

This clonotype was obtained from a woman aged 55-69 years with COVID-19, enrolled during active disease. The J gene is TRBJ2-3, the V gene TRBV3-1 (or the pseudogene TRBV3-2); D is possibly TRBD2 (5 bases). The sample comprised peripheral blood. The DNA of the CDR3 is TGTGCCAGCGGAGGTGCTAGCACAGATACGCAGTATTTT. Its protein is CASGGASTDTQYF.